One TCR beta chain is described in this entry. Antigen specificity is unknown. CDR3 size: 15 residues. The germline V gene has CDR1 MGHRA and CDR2 YSYEKL. Trimming cost V 1 base and J 5 bases, with 14 bases left between them. Amplification used 60 Vbeta primers and 13 Jbeta primers. TCRdb's table, derived via immunoSEQ multiplex PCR, lists solely in-frame clones and lacks some. The table records 100,000 to 150,000 clones, roughly 80% of them present only once. This entry is derived from a study of cytomegalovirus exposure and HLA in healthy donors. As for the study in general: Genetic ancestry analysis placed approximately 80% of the 400 or so donors that were genotyped in the Caucasian-associated cluster. The study, taken as a whole, reports: V- and J-gene trimming in TCR beta was tied to a missense DCLRE1C variant by an analysis performed later. What was likely a sequencing artifact was a cluster of highly shared sequence variants. Productive rates of about 87% or about 30% were seen for most TCR beta V segments in an earlier analysis.

The sequencing input was PBMCs. The gene calls are TRBV4-1 and TRBJ1-1; D is unresolved. The TCR sequence derives from a woman in her 50s in good health and CMV-seronegative. The CDR3 protein is CASSQGPSFATEAFF. The CDR3 nucleotides are TGCGCCAGCAGCCAAGGTCCGTCCTTCGCGACTGAAGCTTTCTTT.